Presented here are 14 T cell receptor beta chains from one specimen sequenced in a study of cytomegalovirus exposure and HLA in healthy donors. PCR employed 60 Vbeta and 13 Jbeta primers. TCRdb's copy holds only in-frame clones and misses some; the assay was immunoSEQ multiplex PCR. Among under 170,000 clones listed, 60% to 70% were seen once. The sequenced sample consisted of PBMCs. The receptors derive from a woman aged 60 to 75 in good health and CMV-seropositive.

This CDR3 is CASSSPGTRGVDEQFF. The CDR3, as DNA: TGTGCCAGCAGCTCACCCGGGACTCGGGGAGTCGATGAGCAGTTCTTC. The genes are TRBV7-9 and TRBJ2-1; a possible D gene is TRBD2 (6 bases). Trimming stripped 4 bases from V and 8 bases from J, with 21 bases between. Germline values: CDR1 SEHNR, CDR2 FQNEAQ (reference sequence). The CDR3 totals 16 residues.

J is TRBJ2-4 and V is TRBV27; the match to TRBD1 covers 10 bases. The J segment lost 11 bases and the V segment lost 3 bases, leaving 4 bases of the junction unmatched. The CDR3 loop spans 13 amino acids. Germline assignment: CDR1 MNHEY and CDR2 SMNVEV (reference sequence). The CDR3 DNA follows: TGTGCCAGCAGTTTCCGGGACAGGGGTTTTCAGTACTTC. It specifies CASSFRDRGFQYF.

The J gene is TRBJ1-1, the V gene TRBV15, with 9 bases matching TRBD1. This CDR3 is built from 15 residues. The germline V gene encodes CDR1 LNHNV and CDR2 YYDKDF (reference sequence). V was clipped by 9 bases and J by 1 base; unmatched bases: 9. The CDR3 spells CATSPTGGPNTEAFF. The CDR3 nucleotides read TGTGCCACGAGCCCGACAGGGGGGCCGAACACTGAAGCTTTCTTT.

The V call is TRBV18, the J call TRBJ2-7; 9 nucleotides agree with TRBD1. This CDR3 comprises 15 residues. The germline CDR1 and CDR2 sequences are KGHSH and LQKENI. Unmatched junction bases numbered 6, after V lost 4 bases and J lost 2 bases. CDR3 DNA sequence: TGTGCCAGCTCACTAGGACAGGGGATGACCTACGAGCAGTACTTC. Translated, it gives CASSLGQGMTYEQYF.

As for this clone: This same CDR3 is encoded by further DNA sequences in the sample. This sequence joins TRBV5-1 and TRBJ2-7; a possible D gene is TRBD2 (6 bases). Looked up from germline, CDR1 is SGHRS and CDR2 is YFSETQ. This CDR3 comprises 13 residues. Trimming removed 0 bases from V and 6 bases from J, with 10 bases in between. As DNA, the CDR3 is TGCGCCAGCAGCTTGGGTCAGGGAGGCGAGCAGTACTTC. Translating gives CASSLGQGGEQYF.

The sample holds one count of this clone. The chain uses TRBV28 and TRBJ2-1, with 14 bases lining up with TRBD2. The trim removed 5 bases at V and 7 bases at J, leaving 7 bases unmatched. Germline V lookup: CDR1 MDHEN, CDR2 SYDVKM. The CDR3 contains 16 residues. Here the CDR3 reads CASSVLGTSGRNEQFF. The CDR3 DNA reads TGTGCCAGCAGTGTACTCGGGACTAGCGGGAGAAATGAGCAGTTCTTC. Full variable domain (rest looked up from reference TRBV28 and TRBJ2-1): DVKVTQSSRYLVKRTGEKVFLECVQDMDHENMFWYRQDPGLGLRLIYFSYDVKMKEKGDIPEGYSVSREKKERFSLILESASTNQTSMYLCASSVLGTSGRNEQFFGPGTRLTVL.

The genes are TRBV9 and TRBJ2-1; D gene uncertain. The CDR3 has 13 amino acids. Germline V gene lookup returns CDR1 SGDLS and CDR2 YYNGEE. Trimming took 4 bases from V and 5 from J, leaving 10 bases between them. The CDR3 here is CASSPPSDNEQFF. DNA for the CDR3: TGTGCCAGCAGCCCACCTAGTGACAATGAGCAGTTCTTC.

This chain links TRBV6-1 with TRBJ1-2; D call uncertain. Germline lookup yields CDR1 MNHNS and CDR2 SASEGT. The CDR3 extends over 15 amino acids. Between the trimmed V and J ends, which lost 0 bases and 4 bases, there was a span of 12 bases. CDR3 DNA: TGTGCCAGCAGTGAAGCTGAGGGTCGGCTCTATGGCTACACCTTC. It yields the protein CASSEAEGRLYGYTF.

This clone was found once. The CDR3 bases are TGTGCCAGTAGTACGAACAGGGATACTGAAGCTTTCTTT. It specifies CASSTNRDTEAFF. The chain carries TRBV19 and TRBJ1-1; tentatively, D is TRBD1 (6 bases). This CDR3 has 13 residues. CDR1 is LNHDA, CDR2 SQIVND, per germline (reference sequence). V was cut by 4 bases and J by 5 bases, with 11 bases left in between.

The V call is TRBV5-4, the J call TRBJ2-3; 8 bases fit TRBD2. CDR1 is SGHNT and CDR2 is YYREEE in the germline V gene (reference sequence). V shed 2 bases, J shed 1 base, and the junction held 3 bases outside the gene matches. This CDR3 region has 15 residues. CDR3 nucleotide sequence: TGTGCCAGCAGCTTTGACGGGGGGGGCACAGATACGCAGTATTTT. It encodes CASSFDGGGTDTQYF.

The genes are TRBV2 and TRBJ1-3; 8 positions match TRBD1. The J segment lost 0 bases and the V segment lost 5 bases, leaving 6 bases of the junction unmatched. This CDR3 contains 16 residues. CDR1 and CDR2 from the germline V gene are SNHLY and FYNNEI. The CDR3 spells CASSRDRPLSGNTIYF. CDR3 nucleotide sequence: TGTGCCAGCAGTCGGGACAGGCCGCTCTCTGGAAACACCATATATTTT.

The chain recombines TRBV7-2 with TRBJ2-7; 11 positions agree with TRBD1. Germline-derived CDR1 and CDR2 are SGHTA and FQGNSA. V was pared by 6 bases and J by 6 bases, with 7 bases of the junction left unmatched. The CDR3 consists of 14 residues. CDR3 DNA sequence: TGTGCCAGCAGTACCCGGGACAGGGGGGGCGAGCAGTACTTC. It encodes CASSTRDRGGEQYF.

The chain is built from TRBV6-1 and TRBJ2-5; D not certain. V lost 2 bases to trimming and J lost 5 bases, with 9 bases between them. CDR1 and CDR2 (germline): MNHNS, SASEGT. The CDR3 sequence is 13 residues long. CDR3 bases: TGTGCCAGCAGTGAAAGTGTCAGGGAGACCCAGTACTTC. Its translation: CASSESVRETQYF.

This rearrangement joins TRBV20-1 to TRBJ2-7; TRBD1 matches at 7 bases. CDR3 length: 11 residues. Germline CDR1 DFQATT, CDR2 SNEGSKA (reference sequence). Germline trimming cut 8 bases from V and 6 bases from J; bases unmatched to any gene: 7. The CDR3 DNA sequence: TGCAGTTCAAAAGGGGGCACCGAGCAGTACTTC. Protein sequence: CSSKGGTEQYF.